The clone carrying this T cell receptor beta chain was counted a few times. The antigen is not known. PCR involved 60 Vbeta and 13 Jbeta primers. Method: immunoSEQ multiplex PCR; TCRdb's copy keeps in-frame clones and lacks some. The sample carries about 98,000 clones, around 81% recorded once. The source of the sample is a study of cytomegalovirus exposure and HLA in healthy donors. CDR3 length: 15 residues. Germline V lookup: CDR1 SEHNR, CDR2 FQNEAQ (reference sequence). Germline trimming cut 1 base from V and 7 bases from J; bases unmatched to any gene: 5. Whole-study findings and limits: Researchers counted around 180 TCR beta chains as cytomegalovirus-associated.

The rearrangement joins TRBV7-9 to TRBJ1-2, with 11 nucleotides matching TRBD1. The sequencing sample was made of PBMCs. The clonotype originates from a female donor in good health and CMV-seropositive. The CDR3 loop is CASSLVGGTGGGYTF. CDR3 DNA: TGTGCCAGCAGCTTAGTAGGCGGGACAGGGGGTGGCTACACCTTC.